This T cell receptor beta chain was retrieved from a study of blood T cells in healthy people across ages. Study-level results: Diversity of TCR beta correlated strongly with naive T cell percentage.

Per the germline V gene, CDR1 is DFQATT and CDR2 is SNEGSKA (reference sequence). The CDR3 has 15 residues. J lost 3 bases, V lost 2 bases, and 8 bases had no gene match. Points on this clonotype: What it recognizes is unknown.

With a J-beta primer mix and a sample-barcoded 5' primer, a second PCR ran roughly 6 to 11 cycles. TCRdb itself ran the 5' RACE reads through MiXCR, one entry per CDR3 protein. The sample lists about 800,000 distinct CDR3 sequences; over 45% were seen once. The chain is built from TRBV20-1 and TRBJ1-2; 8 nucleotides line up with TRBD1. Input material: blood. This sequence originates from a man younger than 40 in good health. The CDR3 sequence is CSARRALTGDYGYTF. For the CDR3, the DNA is TGCAGTGCTAGACGCGCCCTGACAGGGGACTATGGCTACACCTTC.